This TCR beta chain was sequenced for a study of cytomegalovirus exposure and HLA in healthy donors. Study-level results: A later examination showed that TCR association rates differed by HLA locus, with DRB1 most and HLA-C fewest. CMV serostatus was the sole immune exposure data available.

The PCR employed 60 Vbeta primers together with 13 Jbeta primers. Sequencing used immunoSEQ multiplex PCR; TCRdb keeps in-frame clones, though not all of them. Of around 150,000 clones listed, roughly 80% were seen once; the top ten hold roughly 1.4%. Concerning this clone: Its specificity is not known.

The germline gives CDR1 MNHEY, CDR2 SMNVEV (reference sequence). The CDR3 runs to 13 residues. Between the trimmed V and J ends, which lost 5 bases and 3 bases, there was a span of 10 bases. The origin of this receptor is a woman aged 25 to 45 in good health and CMV-seronegative. The source material was PBMCs. The rearrangement links TRBV27 to TRBJ1-1; D perhaps matches TRBD1 (6 bases). CDR3 bases: TGTGCCAGCAGTCCCGACAGGTACACTGAAGCTTTCTTT. Protein sequence: CASSPDRYTEAFF.